This T cell receptor (beta chain) was recorded in a study of T cells in tuberculosis listed by TCRdb under 2018. About the investigation overall: In the study, CD1B tetramers and high-throughput TCR immunosequencing were combined to characterize T cells specific for the mycobacterial lipid antigen glucose monomycolate (GMM). In a South African clinical cohort, IGRA-negative adolescents, IGRA-positive adolescents with latent tuberculosis and adults with active tuberculosis were compared, with fewer than eleven people in each group. PBMC from active tuberculosis patients were archived either before standard anti-tuberculosis treatment began or within 7 days of the start of that treatment.

The immunoSEQ multiplex PCR assay was used to generate TCR libraries, with TCR-beta and/or TCR-alpha/delta assays applied to each sample. The amplified TCR libraries were sequenced on the Illumina high-throughput platform. The original pipeline was this. Clustering and dimensionality reduction relied on pairwise TCRdist distances among GMM-specific receptors from T cells that were either sorted ex vivo or expanded in vitro. Each clinical repertoire was assigned a mean NN-distance score, defined as the average TCRdist to the nearest 10% of tetramer-positive reference sequences. GEM TCR motif frequency was calculated as the fraction of unique TCRs that matched known GEM sequences in V/J usage and CDR3 length. Linear discriminant analysis with leave-one-out cross-validation, implemented in scikit-learn, was used to classify active tuberculosis. TCRdb re-hosts the immuneACCESS table, in-frame sequences only. Its copies lack some clones; in the studies checked, an unresolved V gene accounts for under half of them, and the cause for the rest is not known. V and J calls and clone size are as listed in that table; D and trimming were resolved from the DNA. This sample lists tens of thousands of clones; about 92% were detected once. Jointly, the top ten make up 6.5% to 9% of the sample.

Comments on this clone: Its specific antigen is unknown. Per-base quality was not reported, and no clone a single base away is much larger than it.

Beyond this particular receptor, the publication reports: Smaller mean NN-distances to GMM-specific TCRs were observed in active tuberculosis TCR-alpha repertoires than in IGRA-negative controls, suggesting clonal expansion of GMM-specific TCRs. An accuracy of more than 80% (AUROC about 0.91) was reached by a classifier using the diverse GMM-specific repertoire, compared with 70% accuracy when GEM motif frequencies were used. The smaller NN-distances in active tuberculosis patients were driven in part by shorter CDR3-alpha lengths, while the difference seen for TCR-beta was not statistically significant. Which clinical samples got chosen depended on the availability of cryopreserved specimens, and the active tuberculosis cases were adults, whereas the controls were adolescents.

Reading the label with the study, this specimen's time point is: new active TB diagnosis, blood taken before or within 7 days of starting treatment. The active tuberculosis patients were newly diagnosed, HIV-seronegative South African adults aged 18 years or older. Confirmation of active tuberculosis came from positive sputum smear microscopy and/or a positive M. tuberculosis culture. Immunosequencing was performed on unsorted cryopreserved PBMC and covered approximately 100,000 T cells per clinical donor on average. Measured from the cysteine to the phenylalanine, the CDR3 is 16 residues long. Left in the record is the CDR3 DNA by itself, 48 bases read in frame from the first base. V is reduced by 4 bases and J by 4 bases, leaving a spacing of 19 bases between them. CDR1 and CDR2 were assigned from the germline V gene (reference sequence) as LNHDA and SQIVND.

The source is an adult with tuberculosis. Some clones in this sample may be carry-over from other donors' samples. The V gene is TRBV19 and the J gene is TRBJ1-2, with the D gene uncertain. Sequencing was performed on PBMCs, taken at tuberculosis diagnosis. The CDR3 region reads CASSTSWIQEGYGYTF. The DNA sequence follows: TGTGCCAGTAGTACCAGCTGGATACAAGAGGGCTATGGCTACACCTTC.